This TCR beta chain was captured in a study of T cells after yellow fever vaccination. Trimming left V 6 bases short and J 3 bases short, with 7 bases between. CDR1 is SGHTA, CDR2 FQGNSA, per germline. The CDR3 is made up of 12 amino acids. MiXCR, run by TCRdb on the 5' RACE reads, gives a single entry per CDR3 protein. Of 300,000 to 350,000 distinct CDR3 sequences listed, around 4.5% were seen once; the top ten hold 15% to 20%. This chain joins TRBV7-2 and TRBJ2-3; D is ambiguous. This sequence was found in a man between 18 and 29 years old who received the YFV17D yellow fever vaccine. Specimen: PBMCs, collected 15 days after the yellow fever booster vaccination. The CDR3 sequence is CASRLMTDTQYF. In DNA, the CDR3 is TGTGCCAGCAGATTGATGACAGATACGCAGTATTTT.